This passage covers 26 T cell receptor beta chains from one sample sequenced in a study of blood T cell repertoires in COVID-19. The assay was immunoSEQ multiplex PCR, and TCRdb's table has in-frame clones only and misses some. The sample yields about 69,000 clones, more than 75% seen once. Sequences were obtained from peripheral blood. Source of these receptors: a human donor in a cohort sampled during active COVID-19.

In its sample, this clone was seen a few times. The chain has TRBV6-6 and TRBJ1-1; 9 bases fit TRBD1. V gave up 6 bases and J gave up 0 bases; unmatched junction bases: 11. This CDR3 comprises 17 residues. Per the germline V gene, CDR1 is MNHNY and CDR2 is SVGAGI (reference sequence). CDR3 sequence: CASSRQGGPSMNTEAFF. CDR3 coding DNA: TGTGCCAGCAGCCGACAGGGGGGTCCCTCAATGAACACTGAAGCTTTCTTT.

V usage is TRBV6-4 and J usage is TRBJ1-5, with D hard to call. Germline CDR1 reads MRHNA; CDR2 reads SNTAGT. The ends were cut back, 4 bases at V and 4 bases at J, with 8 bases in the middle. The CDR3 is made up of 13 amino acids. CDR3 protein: CASSGESNQPQHF. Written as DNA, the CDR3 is TGTGCCAGCAGTGGTGAGTCTAATCAGCCCCAGCATTTT.

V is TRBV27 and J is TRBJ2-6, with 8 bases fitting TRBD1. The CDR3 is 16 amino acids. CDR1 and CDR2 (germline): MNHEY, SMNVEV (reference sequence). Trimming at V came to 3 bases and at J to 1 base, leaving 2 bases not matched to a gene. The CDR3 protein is CASSFRTGSGANVLTF. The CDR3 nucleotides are TGTGCCAGCAGTTTCAGGACAGGGTCTGGGGCCAACGTCCTGACTTTC.

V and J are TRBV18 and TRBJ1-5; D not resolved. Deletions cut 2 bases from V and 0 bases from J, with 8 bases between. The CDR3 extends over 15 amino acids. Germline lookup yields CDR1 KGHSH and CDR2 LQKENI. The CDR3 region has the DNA TGTGCCAGCTCACCAAATAGTTATAGCAATCAGCCCCAGCATTTT. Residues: CASSPNSYSNQPQHF.

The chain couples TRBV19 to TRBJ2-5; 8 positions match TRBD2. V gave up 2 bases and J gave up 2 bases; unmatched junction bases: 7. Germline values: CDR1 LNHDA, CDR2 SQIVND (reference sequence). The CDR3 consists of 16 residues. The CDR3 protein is CASSIISGAPQETQYF. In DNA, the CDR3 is TGTGCCAGTAGTATAATTAGCGGGGCCCCTCAAGAGACCCAGTACTTC.

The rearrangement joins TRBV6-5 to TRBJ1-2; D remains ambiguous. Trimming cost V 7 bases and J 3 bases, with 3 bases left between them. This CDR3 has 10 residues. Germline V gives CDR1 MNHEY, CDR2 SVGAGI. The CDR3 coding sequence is TGTGCCAGCACCGACTATGGCTACACCTTC. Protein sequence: CASTDYGYTF.

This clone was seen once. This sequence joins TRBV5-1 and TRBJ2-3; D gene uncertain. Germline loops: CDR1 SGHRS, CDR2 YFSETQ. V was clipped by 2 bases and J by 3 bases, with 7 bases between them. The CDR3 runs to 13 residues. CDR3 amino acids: CASSFDGTDTQYF. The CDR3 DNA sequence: TGCGCCAGCAGCTTCGACGGGACAGATACGCAGTATTTT.

The CDR3 here is CASSGGGAKSPLHF. The CDR3 region has the DNA TGCGCCAGCAGCGGCGGAGGGGCGAAATCACCCCTCCACTTT. This chain uses TRBV5-1 with TRBJ1-6; tentative D call: TRBD1 (5 bases). The germline V and J ends were trimmed by 4 bases and 10 bases, with 15 bases remaining between them. Germline CDR1 and CDR2: SGHRS and YFSETQ. The CDR3 loop spans 14 amino acids.

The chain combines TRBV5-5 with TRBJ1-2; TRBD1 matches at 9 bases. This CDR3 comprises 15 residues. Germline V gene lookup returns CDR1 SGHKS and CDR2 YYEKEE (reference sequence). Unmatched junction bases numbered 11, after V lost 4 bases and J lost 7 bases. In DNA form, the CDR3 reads TGTGCCAGCAGCGAAACAGGGGGCGTAGGGGCTGGCTACACCTTC. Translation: CASSETGGVGAGYTF.

In nucleotides, the CDR3 is TGTGCCACCAGCCGAGGGTCTAGCACAGATACGCAGTATTTT. Protein sequence: CATSRGSSTDTQYF. The chain carries TRBV24-1 and TRBJ2-3, with D possibly matching TRBD2 (5 bases). Trimming removed 7 bases at V and 0 bases at J, with 10 bases between. Germline values: CDR1 KGHDR, CDR2 SFDVKD. This CDR3 contains 14 residues.

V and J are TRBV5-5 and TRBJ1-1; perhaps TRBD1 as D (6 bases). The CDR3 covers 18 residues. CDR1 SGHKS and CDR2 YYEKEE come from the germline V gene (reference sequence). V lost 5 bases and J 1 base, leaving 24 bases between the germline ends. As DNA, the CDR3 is TGTGCCAGCAGATCCGGACAGATCGGGGTGGGGAGGAACACTGAAGCTTTCTTT. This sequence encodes CASRSGQIGVGRNTEAFF.

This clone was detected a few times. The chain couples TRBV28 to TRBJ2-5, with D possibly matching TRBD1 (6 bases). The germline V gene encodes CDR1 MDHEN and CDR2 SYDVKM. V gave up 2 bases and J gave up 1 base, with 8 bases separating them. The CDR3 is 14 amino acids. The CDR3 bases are TGTGCCAGCAGTTTACTAGGGGGCCAAGAGACCCAGTACTTC. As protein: CASSLLGGQETQYF.

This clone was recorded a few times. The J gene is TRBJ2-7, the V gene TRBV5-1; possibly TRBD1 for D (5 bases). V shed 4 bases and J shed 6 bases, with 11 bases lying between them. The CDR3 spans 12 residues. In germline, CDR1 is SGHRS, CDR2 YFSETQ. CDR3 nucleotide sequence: TGCGCCAGCAGCGTCGACAGTGCCGAGCAGTACTTC. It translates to CASSVDSAEQYF.

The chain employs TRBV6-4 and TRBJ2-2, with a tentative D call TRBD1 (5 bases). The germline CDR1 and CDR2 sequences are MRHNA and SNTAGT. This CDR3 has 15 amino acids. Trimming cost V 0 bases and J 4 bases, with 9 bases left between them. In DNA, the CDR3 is TGTGCCAGCAGTGACTCGAGACAGCCCACCGGGGAGCTGTTTTTT. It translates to CASSDSRQPTGELFF.

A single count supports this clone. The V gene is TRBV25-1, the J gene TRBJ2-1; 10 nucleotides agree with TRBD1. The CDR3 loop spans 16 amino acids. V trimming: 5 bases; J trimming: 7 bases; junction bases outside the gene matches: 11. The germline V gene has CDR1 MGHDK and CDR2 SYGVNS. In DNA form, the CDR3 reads TGTGCCAGCAGTATACCGGGACAGGGGATGAATAATGAGCAGTTCTTC. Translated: CASSIPGQGMNNEQFF.

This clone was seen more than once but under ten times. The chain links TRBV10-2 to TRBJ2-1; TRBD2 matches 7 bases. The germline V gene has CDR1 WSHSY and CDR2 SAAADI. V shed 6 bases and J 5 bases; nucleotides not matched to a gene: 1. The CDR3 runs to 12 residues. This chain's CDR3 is CASRLADNEQFF. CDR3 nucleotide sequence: TGCGCCAGCAGGCTAGCGGACAATGAGCAGTTCTTC.

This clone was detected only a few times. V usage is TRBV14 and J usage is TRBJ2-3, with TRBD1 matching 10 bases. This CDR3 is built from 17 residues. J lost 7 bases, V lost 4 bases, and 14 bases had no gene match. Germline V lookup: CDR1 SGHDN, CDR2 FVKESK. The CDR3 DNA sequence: TGTGCCAGCAGCCCTCTAGGGGGGACAGGGGACCACCATACGCAGTATTTT. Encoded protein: CASSPLGGTGDHHTQYF.

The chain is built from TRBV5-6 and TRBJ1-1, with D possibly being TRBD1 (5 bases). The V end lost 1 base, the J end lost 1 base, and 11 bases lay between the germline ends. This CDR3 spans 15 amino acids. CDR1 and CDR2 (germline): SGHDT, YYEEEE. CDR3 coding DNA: TGTGCCAGCAGCTTGCCACACAGGCAGAACACTGAAGCTTTCTTT. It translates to CASSLPHRQNTEAFF.

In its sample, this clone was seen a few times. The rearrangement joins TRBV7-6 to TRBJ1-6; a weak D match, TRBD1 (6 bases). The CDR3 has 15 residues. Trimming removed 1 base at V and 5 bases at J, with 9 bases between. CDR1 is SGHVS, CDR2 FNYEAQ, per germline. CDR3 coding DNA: TGTGCCAGCAGCTTAGAGGACAGAAATAATTCACCCCTCCACTTT. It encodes CASSLEDRNNSPLHF.

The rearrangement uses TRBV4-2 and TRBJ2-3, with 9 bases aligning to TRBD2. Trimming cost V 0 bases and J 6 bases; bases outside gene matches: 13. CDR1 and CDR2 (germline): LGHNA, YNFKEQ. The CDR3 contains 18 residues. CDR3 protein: CASSQEIGGGVSFDTQYF. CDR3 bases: TGTGCCAGCAGCCAAGAGATTGGCGGGGGGGTTTCTTTTGATACGCAGTATTTT.

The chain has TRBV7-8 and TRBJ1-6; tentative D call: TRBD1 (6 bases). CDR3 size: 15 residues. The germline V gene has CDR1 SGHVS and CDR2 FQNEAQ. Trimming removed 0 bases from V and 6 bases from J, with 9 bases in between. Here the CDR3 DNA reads TGTGCCAGCAGCTTAGCGGGACACTTTAATTCACCCCTCCACTTT. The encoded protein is CASSLAGHFNSPLHF.

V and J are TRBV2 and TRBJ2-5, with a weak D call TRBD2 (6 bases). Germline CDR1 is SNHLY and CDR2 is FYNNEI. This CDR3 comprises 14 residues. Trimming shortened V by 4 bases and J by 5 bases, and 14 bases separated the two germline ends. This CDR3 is CASSVGGDRETQYF. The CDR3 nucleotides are TGTGCCAGCAGTGTTGGCGGGGATCGGGAGACCCAGTACTTC.

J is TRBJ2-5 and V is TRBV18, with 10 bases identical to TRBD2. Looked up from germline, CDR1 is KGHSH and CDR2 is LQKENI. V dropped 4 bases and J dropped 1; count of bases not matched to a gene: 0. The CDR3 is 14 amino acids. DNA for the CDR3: TGTGCCAGCTCACGGACTAGCGGCCAAGAGACCCAGTACTTC. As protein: CASSRTSGQETQYF.

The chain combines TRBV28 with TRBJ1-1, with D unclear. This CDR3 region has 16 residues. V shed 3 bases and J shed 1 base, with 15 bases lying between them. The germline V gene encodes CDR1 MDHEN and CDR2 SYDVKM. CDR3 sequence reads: CASSLAGRPANTEAFF. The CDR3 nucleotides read TGTGCCAGCAGTTTGGCAGGCCGACCCGCGAACACTGAAGCTTTCTTT.

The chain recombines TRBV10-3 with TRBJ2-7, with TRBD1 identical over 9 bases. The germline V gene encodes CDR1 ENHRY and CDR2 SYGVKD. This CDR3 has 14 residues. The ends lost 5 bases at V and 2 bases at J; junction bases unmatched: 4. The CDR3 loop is CAISLGQGPYEQYF. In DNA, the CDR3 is TGTGCCATCAGTCTGGGACAGGGCCCCTACGAGCAGTACTTC.

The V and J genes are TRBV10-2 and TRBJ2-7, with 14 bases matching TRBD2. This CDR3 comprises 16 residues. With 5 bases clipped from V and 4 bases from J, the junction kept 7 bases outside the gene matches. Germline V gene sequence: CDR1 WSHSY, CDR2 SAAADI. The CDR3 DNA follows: TGCGCCAGCAGTTTACAGGGGACTAGCGGGAGATACGAGCAGTACTTC. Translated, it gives CASSLQGTSGRYEQYF.